This T cell receptor beta chain was sequenced for a study of beta chain features in type 1 diabetes. Study at large: Age, gender, cell numbers and subset yield matched between patients and controls. Sorted cells, roughly 98,000,000 in number, were examined across all samples.

CDR3 length equals 15 residues. Germline V CDR1 and CDR2: KGHSH, LQKENI. Study findings and constraints: At VDJ recombination sites, type 1 diabetes patients had fewer insertions and more deleted nucleotides.

With respect to this clone: The target antigen is unknown. The junction shows a germline mismatch at one end, possibly a read error.

Reverse transcription of all isolated RNA meant that expressed TCRB transcripts were sequenced. Measured with immunoSEQ multiplex PCR; TCRdb has only the in-frame clones, and not every one. Among about 290,000 clones, 7% to 9% were seen once, and the ten largest hold more than 0.9%. The sequenced sample consisted of central memory CD4+ T cells from blood. This sequence originates from a woman under 30 in good health. The V call is TRBV18, the J call TRBJ1-2; unclear D gene. CDR3 in DNA: TGTGCCAGCTCTCCACCGTCCGGCAGGAACTATGGCTACACCTTC. Protein product: CASSPPSGRNYGYTF.